The rows below give T cell receptor beta chains drawn from one sample of a study of blood T cell repertoires in COVID-19. Libraries were prepared by immunoSEQ multiplex PCR; TCRdb keeps only in-frame clonotypes and omits some of them. The table records about 280,000 clones, almost 85% of them present only once. Sequencing input: peripheral blood. These receptors were taken from a man aged 45-65 years with active or convalescent COVID-19. The CDR3 runs from the conserved cysteine through the conserved F or W.

v_call cdr3_aa
TRBV4-1 CASSQAPPFSTDTQYF
TRBV4-3 CASSQVPASSYNEQFF
TRBV7-3 CASSVSGRVSGANVLTF
TRBV28 CASSFTGNTIYF
TRBV5-4 CASSVPGTAFNYGYTF
TRBV18 CASSRQGGRLVGQYF
TRBV28 CASTPTRGKGNQPQHF
TRBV28 CASSPGGDRRQPQHF
TRBV7-3 CASSLYGRETQYF
TRBV7-6 CASSFSGRGNNEQFF
TRBV11-2 CASSSTDRGPYEQYF
TRBV7-9 CATPLQGSTDTQYF
TRBV7-9 CASSLASRGTDTQYF
TRBV5-1 CASSQNTGELFF
TRBV12-5 CASVSGTGDNEQFF
TRBV28 CASSLSIATGTRGYTF